This T cell receptor beta chain was sequenced for a study of blood T cell repertoires in COVID-19. Study background: PBMCs, B-cell-depleted T cells, or T cells were the source of the cDNA or gDNA that made up the material.

The method was immunoSEQ multiplex PCR; TCRdb's version includes in-frame clones alone and lacks a portion of them. The sample includes some 190,000 clones, about 70% of them seen just once. V was clipped by 5 bases and J by 6 bases; unmatched bases: 8. This CDR3 region has 14 residues. The germline gives CDR1 MNHEY, CDR2 SVGAGI. This clonotype originated in a woman aged 50 to 65 with active or convalescent COVID-19. The J gene is TRBJ2-7, the V gene TRBV6-5, with TRBD2 identical over 9 bases. The specimen sequenced was peripheral blood. CDR3 DNA: TGTGCCAGCAGTCGGATAGCGGGAGTAGGCGAGCAGTACTTC. Translation: CASSRIAGVGEQYF.